The clone carrying this T cell receptor (beta chain) was detected ten times or more. Its antigen is not identified. The data were taken from a study of T cell repertoires in cytomegalovirus infection. At the level of the study: Carrying CMV and the relevant HLA type showed in public TCR beta signatures.

Each CDR3 protein gets one entry after TCRdb re-called the reads with MiXCR. The profile shows about 310,000 distinct CDR3 sequences, roughly 15% of them singletons. General observations from the study: Cumulative frequency (of public TCR beta family members) identified carriers of CMV plus the relevant HLA. Ex vivo, HLA-C-restricted CMV-specific TCR beta clonotypes prevailed over the rest of the response.

This CDR3 has 15 residues. The germline V gene encodes CDR1 MDHEN and CDR2 SYDVKM. The V and J ends lost 2 bases and 1 base, in that order; junction bases with no gene match: 3. The chain has TRBV28 and TRBJ1-1; 8 nucleotides agree with TRBD1. The sequence was collected from a human donor in good health (CMV status not recorded). Some clones in this sample may be carry-over from other donors' samples. Material: PBMCs. CDR3: CASSLGDRRNTEAFF. The CDR3 region has the DNA TGTGCCAGCAGTTTAGGGGACAGGAGGAACACTGAAGCTTTCTTT. Full variable domain (remainder filled in from reference TRBV28 and TRBJ1-1): DVKVTQSSRYLVKRTGEKVFLECVQDMDHENMFWYRQDPGLGLRLIYFSYDVKMKEKGDIPEGYSVSREKKERFSLILESASTNQTSMYLCASSLGDRRNTEAFFGQGTRLTVV.